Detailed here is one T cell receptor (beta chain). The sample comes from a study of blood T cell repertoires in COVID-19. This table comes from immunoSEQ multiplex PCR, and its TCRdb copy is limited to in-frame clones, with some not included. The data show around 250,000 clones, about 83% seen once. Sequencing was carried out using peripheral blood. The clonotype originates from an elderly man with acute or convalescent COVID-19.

The CDR3 region has the DNA TGCGCCAGCAGCTTGGCGCCTAGCGGGACACAAAACAATGAGCAGTTCTTC. This sequence encodes CASSLAPSGTQNNEQFF. The V and J genes are TRBV5-1 and TRBJ2-1; 9 bases map to TRBD2. The CDR3 spans 17 residues. The germline V gene encodes CDR1 SGHRS and CDR2 YFSETQ. Trimming removed 0 bases from V and 5 bases from J; junction bases left unmatched: 9.